The following is a T cell receptor beta chain sequence with its context. This clone is a singleton in its sample. The antigen it binds to is not known. Base-call qualities are not available, and no considerably larger clone is one nucleotide away. The record originates from a study of blood T cell repertoires in COVID-19 (TCRdb year 2020). Study-level background: Samples from collaborators originated in the United States, Italy and Spain and spanned both the acute and convalescent phases of COVID-19. The prospective study material was composed of cDNA or gDNA derived from T cells, B-cell-depleted T cells, or PBMCs. The dataset comprised deeply sampled blood TCRbeta repertoires from subjects exposed to, actively infected with, or recovered from COVID-19. The repertoires were made available in a free public database intended to serve as a resource for research on the immune response to SARS-CoV-2. The samples were drawn from the first 160 participants of the ongoing ImmuneRACE study and from roughly 1,300 subjects provided by 6 global collaborators. A de-identified subject ID, COVID-19 status, age in years and sex were almost always included in the sample metadata. HLA class I and class II types, where available, came from metadata supplied by the sample provider rather than from assay-based typing. Paper-wide results and their limitations: The quantity of clinical and demographic metadata differed by source and by participant and was supplied without curation.

TCRbeta CDR3 regions were amplified from genomic DNA by means of the immunoSEQ Assay, a bias-controlled multiplex PCR. The study's own analysis went as follows. Nucleated cell counts per sample were estimated from amplification of reference gene primers within the assay. Sequence reads were collapsed and filtered to measure the absolute abundance of every unique TCRbeta CDR3 rearrangement. Productive Simpson clonality was computed per sample as the square root of Simpson's diversity index over productive rearrangements. As stored in TCRdb, this immuneACCESS dataset retains in-frame rearrangements with V and J assigned. A fraction of the clones does not appear; measured against another copy, unresolved V genes explain less than half of the discrepancy, and the remainder lacks a known reason. V and J calls and clone size are copied from that table; D and trimming were computed from the DNA. The sample table shows about 410,000 clones, and approximately 89% are seen once. Less than 2% of the sample rests with the top ten.

From its cysteine to its phenylalanine, the CDR3 spans 15 amino acids. Only CDR3 DNA remains: 45 bases, in frame from the first base. Based on the germline V gene, the CDR1 and CDR2 sequences are SGHRS and YFSETQ. Trimming costs V 4 bases and J 4 bases, and their ends lie 17 bases apart. One collaborating source in Seattle enrolled patients while the patients were actively infected and followed the patients over time throughout the course of disease. The collaborating institutions used their own protocols to collect whole blood in K2EDTA tubes. For TCRbeta analysis, collaborator samples were shipped as frozen whole blood, as isolated PBMCs, or as DNA extracted from either sample type.

The TCR comes from a woman between 40 and 55 years old with COVID-19, enrolled during active disease. Sequenced input: peripheral blood. The chain joins TRBV5-1 to TRBJ1-1; a tentative D call is TRBD1 (6 bases match). In nucleotides, the sequence is TGCGCCAGCAGCAAAACTACAGGGTCGGGCACTGAAGCTTTCTTT. The translation is CASSKTTGSGTEAFF.